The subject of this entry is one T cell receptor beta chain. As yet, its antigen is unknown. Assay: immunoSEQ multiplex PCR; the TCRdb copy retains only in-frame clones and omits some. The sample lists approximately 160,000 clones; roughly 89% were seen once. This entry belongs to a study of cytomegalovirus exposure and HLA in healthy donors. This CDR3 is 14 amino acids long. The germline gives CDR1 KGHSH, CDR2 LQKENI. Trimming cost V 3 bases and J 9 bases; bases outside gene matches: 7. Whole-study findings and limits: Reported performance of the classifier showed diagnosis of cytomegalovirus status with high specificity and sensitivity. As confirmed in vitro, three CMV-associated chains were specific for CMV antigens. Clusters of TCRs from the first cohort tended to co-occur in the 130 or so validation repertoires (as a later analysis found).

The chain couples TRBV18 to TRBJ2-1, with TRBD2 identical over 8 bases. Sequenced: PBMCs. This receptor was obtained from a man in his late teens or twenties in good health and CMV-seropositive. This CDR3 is CASSPGGEYGEQFF. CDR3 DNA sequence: TGTGCCAGCTCACCCGGGGGGGAGTACGGTGAGCAGTTCTTC.